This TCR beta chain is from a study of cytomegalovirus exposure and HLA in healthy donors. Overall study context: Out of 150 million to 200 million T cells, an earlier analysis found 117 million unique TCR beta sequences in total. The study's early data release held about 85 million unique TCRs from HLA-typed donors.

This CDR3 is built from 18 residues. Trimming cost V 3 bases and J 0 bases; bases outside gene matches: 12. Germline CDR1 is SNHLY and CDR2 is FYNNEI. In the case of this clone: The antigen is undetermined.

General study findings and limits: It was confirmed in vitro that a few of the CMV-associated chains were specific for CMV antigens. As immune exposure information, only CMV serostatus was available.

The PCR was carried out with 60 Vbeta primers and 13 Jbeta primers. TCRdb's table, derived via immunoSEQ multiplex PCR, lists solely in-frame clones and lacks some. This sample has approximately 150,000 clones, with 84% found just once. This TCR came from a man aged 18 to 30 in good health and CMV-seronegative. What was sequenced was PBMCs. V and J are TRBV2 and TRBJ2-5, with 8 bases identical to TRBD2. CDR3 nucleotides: TGTGCCAGCAGTGATTGGATATTCGGGGGGGAGTACCAAGAGACCCAGTACTTC. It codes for CASSDWIFGGEYQETQYF.